The sequence of this T cell receptor (beta chain) was determined in a study of long-term antiretroviral therapy in people with HIV. Study results and limitations: Blood in the study was drawn between 2004 and 2017, possibly under older ART regimens, which may be less effective than current ones. Clonal expansions arising prior to ART prevailed in the repertoire at every time point. Nothing was known about ART adherence, viral resistance or changes in therapy.

For this clone: Its antigen is unidentified.

At survey level, the immunoSEQ assay was run in its v3.0 version. Measured with immunoSEQ multiplex PCR; TCRdb has only the in-frame clones, and not every one. The sample consists of approximately 5,000 clones, around 80% of them appearing once. The CDR3 consists of 13 residues. Trimming pared 5 bases from V and 2 bases from J, leaving 9 bases between. CDR1 and CDR2 (germline): MDHEN, SYDVKM. Each HIV-infected participant was given treatment in the United States. This chain uses TRBV28 with TRBJ2-5; possible D gene TRBD2, 5 bases. Material: unsorted PBMCs, obtained 1.8 years before starting antiretroviral therapy. The origin of this receptor is a man aged 40-55 years with HIV. The CDR3 DNA follows: TGTGCCAGCAGTAAAAGCGGTCAAGAGACCCAGTACTTC. Translation: CASSKSGQETQYF.